This T cell receptor beta chain was sequenced in a study of blood T cell repertoires in COVID-19 (dated by TCRdb to 2018 to 2020). Background for the entire study: Collaborator samples came from the United States, Italy and Spain and covered acute and convalescent phases of COVID-19. The repertoires were released in a freely available public database meant as a resource for research on the immune response to SARS-CoV-2. The dataset comprised deeply sampled blood TCRbeta repertoires from subjects exposed to, actively infected with, or recovered from COVID-19. The material from the prospective study consisted of cDNA or gDNA derived from T cells, B-cell-depleted T cells, or PBMCs. HLA class I and class II types, where available, came from metadata supplied by the sample provider rather than from assay-based typing. A de-identified subject ID, COVID-19 status, age in years and sex were almost always included in the sample metadata. Samples came from the ongoing ImmuneRACE study (first 160 participants) plus 1,254 subjects from 6 global collaborators.

Enrolling through a virtual design, the prospective study's participants ranged in age from roughly 18 to 95 years and lived across some 23 United States geographic areas. Cohort assignment in the prospective study relied on participant-reported clinical history from a screening survey and a study questionnaire. Exposed participants were defined as having been in contact with someone with a PCR-confirmed or clinician-diagnosed COVID-19 case within 2 weeks of study entry. In the prospective study, whole blood, serum and a nasopharyngeal or oropharyngeal swab were collected from each participant by mobile phlebotomists. Participants in the prospective study had the option to provide additional blood draws and questionnaires over a roughly 2-month period. Before DNA extraction, blood samples from the prospective study were shipped at room temperature or frozen. Comments on this clone: Its antigen is not yet known. Base qualities were left out, and no much larger clone turns up one base away.

Broad study findings and their caveats: Clinical and demographic metadata were provided uncurated, with the amount varying by source and participant.

Measured from the cysteine to the phenylalanine, the CDR3 is 14 residues long. The kept DNA is CDR3 alone, 42 bases in frame from the first base. V sheds 5 bases and J sheds 3 bases, leaving 10 bases between their ends. The germline V gene specifies SGHTA as CDR1 and FQGNSA as CDR2. The immunoSEQ Assay, a bias-controlled multiplex PCR, was used to amplify TCRbeta CDR3 regions from genomic DNA. Concerning the study's data processing: The number of nucleated cells in each sample was estimated from the amplification of reference gene primers within the assay. Sequence reads were collapsed and filtered to measure the absolute abundance of every unique TCRbeta CDR3 rearrangement. For each sample, productive Simpson clonality was calculated as the square root of Simpson's diversity index over productive rearrangements. Held by TCRdb, this immuneACCESS table contains in-frame sequences only and omits some clones. Under half of the omission traces to an unresolved V gene where checked; the cause of the rest is unknown. V, J and clone size are those of that table, while D and trimming were read from the DNA. Recorded for this sample are around 200,000 clones; about 86% of them occurred a single time. The ten largest clonotypes hold roughly 4% of the sample.

This sequence originates from a woman aged 30 to 39 who had been exposed to COVID-19. Sequenced material: PBMCs or T cells enriched from blood (not recorded which). The rearrangement combines TRBV7-2 with TRBJ2-2; possibly the D gene is TRBD2, per 5 matching bases. The DNA is as follows: TGTGCCAGCAGCCCAGGACTGTACACCGGGGAGCTGTTTTTT. This gives the protein CASSPGLYTGELFF.